The rows below give T cell receptor beta chains drawn from one sample of a study of T cells in localized non-small cell lung cancer. The assay was immunoSEQ multiplex PCR, and TCRdb's table has in-frame clones only and misses some. This sample has 75,000 to 90,000 clones, with just under 85% found just once. This specimen consisted of peripheral blood, obtained before any cancer treatment. Source of these receptors: a man aged 35-75 years with stage I lung adenocarcinoma. The CDR3 runs from the conserved cysteine through the conserved F or W. Fields, in order: clone size, J gene, V gene, D gene, CDR3 protein, CDR3 DNA. The D gene is left open where the match is weak. Size is stated for part of the rows, as once, few or many counts, or as a class when the clone is expanded.

NA TRBJ2-1 TRBV7-8 NA CASSRGRRDSYNEQFF TGTGCCAGCAGCCGGGGTCGGAGGGACTCCTACAATGAGCAGTTCTTC
few TRBJ2-5 TRBV7-3 NA CASSLRGPGGQYF TGTGCCAGCAGCTTAAGGGGACCTGGGGGCCAGTACTTC
NA TRBJ2-2 TRBV5-6 TRBD2 CASSLELAGGPGTVGELFF TGTGCCAGCAGCTTGGAGCTAGCGGGAGGGCCGGGTACGGTCGGGGAGCTGTTTTTT
NA TRBJ1-1 TRBV4-1 NA CASRRARSPADTEAFF TGCGCCAGCCGACGGGCAAGGTCGCCGGCGGACACTGAAGCTTTCTTT
NA TRBJ2-1 TRBV7-3 NA CASSPGPYNEQFF TGTGCCAGCAGCCCGGGGCCCTACAATGAGCAGTTCTTC
once TRBJ2-1 TRBV18 TRBD2 CASSPPGGGRMYNEQFF TGTGCCAGCTCACCCCCAGGTGGCGGGAGGATGTACAATGAGCAGTTCTTC
NA TRBJ2-7 TRBV19 TRBD1 CASSIGTGTYEQYF TGTGCCAGTAGTATAGGGACAGGGACCTACGAGCAGTACTTC
NA TRBJ1-5 TRBV10-3 TRBD1 CAIRGTEYNQPQHF TGTGCCATCAGGGGGACAGAATACAATCAGCCCCAGCATTTT
few TRBJ1-3 TRBV23-1 NA CASSQDNRDPSKCSGNTIYF TGCGCCAGCAGTCAAGACAACCGGGACCCCTCCAAATGCTCTGGAAACACCATATATTTT
NA TRBJ2-3 TRBV13 TRBD1 CASSSWGTGTDTQYF TGTGCCAGCAGCTCCTGGGGGACAGGCACAGATACGCAGTATTTT
NA TRBJ2-7 TRBV11-2 NA CASSLGPRVYEQYF TGTGCCAGCAGCTTAGGCCCTAGGGTCTACGAGCAGTACTTC
NA TRBJ2-7 TRBV7-9 TRBD2 CASSWDSGRASHEQYF TGTGCCAGCAGCTGGGATAGCGGGAGGGCCTCCCACGAGCAGTACTTC
NA TRBJ1-5 TRBV2 NA CASSEALRYGNQPQHF TGTGCCAGCAGTGAAGCGCTTAGGTACGGCAATCAGCCCCAGCATTTT
NA TRBJ1-1 TRBV18 NA CASSRSRGNRDTEAFF TGTGCCAGCTCACGATCACGAGGGAATCGGGACACTGAAGCTTTCTTT
few TRBJ2-7 TRBV30 TRBD1 CAWRKKGASYEQYF TGTGCCTGGAGGAAAAAGGGGGCAAGCTACGAGCAGTACTTC
NA TRBJ2-5 TRBV5-1 TRBD1 CASSTGQGAQETQYF TGCGCCAGCAGCACAGGACAGGGGGCCCAAGAGACCCAGTACTTC
NA TRBJ2-7 TRBV6-5 NA CASLSGGSGHEQYF TGTGCCAGCCTCTCGGGGGGCTCGGGCCACGAGCAGTACTTC
NA TRBJ2-7 TRBV15 NA CATSRGDQPYEQYF TGTGCCACCAGCAGGGGGGACCAACCCTACGAGCAGTACTTC
NA TRBJ2-3 TRBV7-6 TRBD2 CASSLGRREDLHF TGTGCCAGCAGCTTAGGTCGGCGGGAGGATCTTCATTTT
NA TRBJ2-1 TRBV5-1 TRBD2 CASSSTSSGRSSYNEQFF TGCGCCAGCAGCTCGACCTCTAGCGGGCGAAGCTCCTACAATGAGCAGTTCTTC
NA TRBJ2-1 TRBV10-1 TRBD1 CASRPTGGNEQFF TGCGCCAGCAGACCCACAGGGGGCAATGAGCAGTTCTTC
NA TRBJ1-5 TRBV29-1 TRBD1 CSVTLTGWDGNQPQHF TGCAGCGTTACCCTGACAGGGTGGGATGGCAATCAGCCCCAGCATTTT
few TRBJ1-3 TRBV30 NA CAWETGNTIYF TGTGCCTGGGAGACCGGAAACACCATATATTTT
NA TRBJ2-1 TRBV21-1 NA CASSKMGYAYNEQFF TGTGCCAGCAGCAAAATGGGGTACGCGTACAATGAGCAGTTCTTC
once TRBJ2-3 TRBV11-2 TRBD2 CASSLDLSSGIWQYF TGTGCCAGCAGCTTAGATCTTAGCAGCGGGATTTGGCAGTATTTT
NA TRBJ2-1 TRBV5-1 TRBD2 CASSLTTTGFSGGGDDEQFF TGCGCCAGCAGCTTAACCACGACAGGTTTTAGCGGGGGTGGCGATGATGAGCAGTTCTTC
NA TRBJ2-2 TRBV2 TRBD1 CASSEAGQGANTGELFF TGTGCCAGCAGTGAAGCCGGACAGGGGGCGAACACCGGGGAGCTGTTTTTT
NA TRBJ1-2 TRBV27 NA CASRGHLGNGYTF TGTGCCAGCCGCGGGCACCTCGGAAATGGCTACACCTTC
few TRBJ1-2 TRBV14 NA CASSQQQGQGKGYTF TGTGCCAGCAGCCAACAACAAGGCCAAGGGAAAGGCTACACCTTC
once TRBJ2-1 TRBV6-5 NA CASSSPRGEQFF TGTGCCAGCAGTTCCCCACGAGGTGAGCAGTTCTTC
NA TRBJ2-1 TRBV5-8 TRBD2 CASSSGLAGIYNEQFF TGTGCCAGCAGCTCCGGACTAGCGGGAATTTACAATGAGCAGTTCTTC
NA TRBJ2-3 TRBV5-4 NA CASSLGPRQRAGTDTQYF TGTGCCAGCAGCTTGGGTCCCCGGCAAAGGGCAGGGACAGATACGCAGTATTTT
once TRBJ1-4 TRBV4-3 NA CASSQESGYSRFEKLFF TGCGCCAGCAGCCAAGAATCGGGTTACTCAAGGTTTGAAAAACTGTTTTTT
NA TRBJ2-7 TRBV30 NA CACRAPYGIYEQYF TGTGCCTGCCGGGCCCCCTATGGGATCTACGAGCAGTACTTC
NA TRBJ1-1 TRBV9 NA CASTSRRITMNTEAFF TGTGCCAGCACCTCCAGACGGATTACCATGAACACTGAAGCTTTCTTT
NA TRBJ1-1 TRBV5-1 NA CASSLDGMNTEAFF TGCGCCAGCAGCTTGGATGGTATGAACACTGAAGCTTTCTTT
NA TRBJ2-7 TRBV6-5 TRBD1 CASTGQGSPEQYF TGTGCCAGCACCGGACAGGGTTCTCCCGAGCAGTACTTC
NA TRBJ2-7 TRBV4-1 TRBD1 CASSQGQANSYEQYF TGCGCCAGCAGCCAGGGACAGGCGAACTCCTACGAGCAGTACTTC
NA TRBJ1-4 TRBV30 TRBD1 CAWRDNRGLTEKLFF TGTGCCTGGAGGGATAACAGGGGGCTTACTGAAAAACTGTTTTTT
NA TRBJ1-2 TRBV10-3 NA CAISDSRYNYGYTF TGTGCCATCAGTGACAGTAGATATAACTATGGCTACACCTTC
NA TRBJ2-3 TRBV27 NA CASSQGRIQYF TGTGCCAGCTCCCAGGGGCGGATTCAGTATTTT
NA TRBJ2-7 TRBV11-2 NA CASSSGSSYEQYF TGTGCCAGCAGTTCGGGTAGCTCCTACGAGCAGTACTTC